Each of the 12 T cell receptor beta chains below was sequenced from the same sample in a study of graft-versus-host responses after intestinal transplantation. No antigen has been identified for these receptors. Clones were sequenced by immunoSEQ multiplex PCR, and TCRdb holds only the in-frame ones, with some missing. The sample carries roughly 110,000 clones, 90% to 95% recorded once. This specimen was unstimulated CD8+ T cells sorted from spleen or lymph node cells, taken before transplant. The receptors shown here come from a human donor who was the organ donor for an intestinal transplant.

The CDR3 DNA reads as TGCAGTGCTGGGGACTACCCTGAGCAGTACTTC. Translated: CSAGDYPEQYF. The chain employs TRBV20-1 and TRBJ2-7; the match to TRBD2 covers 7 bases. Trimming removed 5 bases from V and 7 bases from J; junction bases left unmatched: 5. CDR1 DFQATT and CDR2 SNEGSKA come from the germline V gene (reference sequence). The CDR3 is made up of 11 amino acids.

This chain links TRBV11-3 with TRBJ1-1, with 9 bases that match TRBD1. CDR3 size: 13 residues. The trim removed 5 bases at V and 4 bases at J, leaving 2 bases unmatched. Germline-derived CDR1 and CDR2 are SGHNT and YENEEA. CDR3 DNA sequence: TGTGCCAGCAGCAGACAGGGGGGCACTGAAGCTTTCTTT. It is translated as CASSRQGGTEAFF.

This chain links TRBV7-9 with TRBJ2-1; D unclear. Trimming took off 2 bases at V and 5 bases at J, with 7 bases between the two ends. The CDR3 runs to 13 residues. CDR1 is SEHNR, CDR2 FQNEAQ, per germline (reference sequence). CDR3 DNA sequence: TGTGCCAGCAGCTTACCCTTGAACAATGAGCAGTTCTTC. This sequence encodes CASSLPLNNEQFF. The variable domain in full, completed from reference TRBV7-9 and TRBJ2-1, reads DTGVSQNPRHKITKRGQNVTFRCDPISEHNRLYWYRQTLGQGPEFLTYFQNEAQLEKSRLLSDRFSAERPKGSFSTLEIQRTEQGDSAMYLCASSLPLNNEQFFGPGTRLTVL.

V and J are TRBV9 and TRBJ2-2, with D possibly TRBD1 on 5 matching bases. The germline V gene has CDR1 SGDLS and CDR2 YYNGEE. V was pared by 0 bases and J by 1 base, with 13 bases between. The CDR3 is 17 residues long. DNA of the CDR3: TGTGCCAGCAGCGTAGCTAGGCAAACAGGGAACACCGGGGAGCTGTTTTTT. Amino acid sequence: CASSVARQTGNTGELFF.

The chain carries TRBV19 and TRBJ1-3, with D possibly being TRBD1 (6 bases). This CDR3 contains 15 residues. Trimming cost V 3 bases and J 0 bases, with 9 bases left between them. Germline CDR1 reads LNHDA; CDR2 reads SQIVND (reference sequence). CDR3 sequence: CASSILTGSGNTIYF. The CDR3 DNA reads TGTGCCAGTAGTATCTTGACAGGCTCTGGAAACACCATATATTTT.

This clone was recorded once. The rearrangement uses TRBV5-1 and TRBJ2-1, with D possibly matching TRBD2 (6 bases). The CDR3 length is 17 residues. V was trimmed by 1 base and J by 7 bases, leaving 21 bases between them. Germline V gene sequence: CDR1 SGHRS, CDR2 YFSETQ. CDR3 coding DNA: TGCGCCAGCAGCTTGCATTCGGTGGCGGGACCCAAAAATGAGCAGTTCTTC. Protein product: CASSLHSVAGPKNEQFF. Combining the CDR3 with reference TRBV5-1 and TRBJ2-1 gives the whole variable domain KAGVTQTPRYLIKTRGQQVTLSCSPISGHRSVSWYQQTPGQGLQFLFEYFSETQRNKGNFPGRFSGRQFSNSRSEMNVSTLELGDSALYLCASSLHSVAGPKNEQFFGPGTRLTVL.

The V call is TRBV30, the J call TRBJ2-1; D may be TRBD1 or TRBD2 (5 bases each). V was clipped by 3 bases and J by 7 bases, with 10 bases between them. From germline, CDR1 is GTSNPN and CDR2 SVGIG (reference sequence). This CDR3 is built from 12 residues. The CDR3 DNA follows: TGTGCCTGGAGCGGGGACGGAAATGAGCAGTTCTTC. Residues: CAWSGDGNEQFF.

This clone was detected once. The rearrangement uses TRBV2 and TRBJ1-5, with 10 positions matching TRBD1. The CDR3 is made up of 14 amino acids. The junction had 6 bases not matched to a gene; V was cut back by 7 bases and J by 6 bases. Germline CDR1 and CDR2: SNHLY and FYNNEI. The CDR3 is CASTGRDRGQPQHF. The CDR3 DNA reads TGTGCCAGCACCGGGCGGGACAGGGGTCAGCCCCAGCATTTT.

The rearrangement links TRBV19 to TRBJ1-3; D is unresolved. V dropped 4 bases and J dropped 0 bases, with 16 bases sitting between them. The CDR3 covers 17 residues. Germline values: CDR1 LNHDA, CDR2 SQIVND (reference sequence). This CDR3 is CASSTWTFLSSGNTIYF. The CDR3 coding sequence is TGTGCCAGTAGTACATGGACCTTCTTGAGCTCTGGAAACACCATATATTTT. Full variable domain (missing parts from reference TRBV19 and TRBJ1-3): DGGITQSPKYLFRKEGQNVTLSCEQNLNHDAMYWYRQDPGQGLRLIYYSQIVNDFQKGDIAEGYSVSREKKESFPLTVTSAQKNPTAFYLCASSTWTFLSSGNTIYFGEGSWLTVV.

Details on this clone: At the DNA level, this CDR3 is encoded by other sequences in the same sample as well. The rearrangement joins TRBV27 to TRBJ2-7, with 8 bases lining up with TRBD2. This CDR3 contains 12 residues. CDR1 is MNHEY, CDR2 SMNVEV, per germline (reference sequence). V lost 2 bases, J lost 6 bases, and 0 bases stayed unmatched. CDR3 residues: CASSLAGGEQYF. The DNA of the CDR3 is TGTGCCAGCAGTTTAGCGGGAGGCGAGCAGTACTTC.

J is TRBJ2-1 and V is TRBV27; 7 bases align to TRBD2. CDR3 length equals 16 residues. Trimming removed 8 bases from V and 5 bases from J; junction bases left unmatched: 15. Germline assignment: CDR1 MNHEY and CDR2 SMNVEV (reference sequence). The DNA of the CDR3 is TGTGCCAGCTACCCCTACTACCGGGACTACCACAATGAGCAGTTCTTC. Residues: CASYPYYRDYHNEQFF.

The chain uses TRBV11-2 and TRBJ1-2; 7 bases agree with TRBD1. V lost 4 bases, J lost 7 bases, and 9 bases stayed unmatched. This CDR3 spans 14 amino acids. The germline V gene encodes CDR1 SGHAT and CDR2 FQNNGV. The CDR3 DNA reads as TGTGCCAGCAGCTCCGCCTCGCAGGGGGGTGGCTACACCTTC. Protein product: CASSSASQGGGYTF. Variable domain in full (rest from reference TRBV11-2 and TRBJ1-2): EAGVAQSPRYKIIEKRQSVAFWCNPISGHATLYWYQQILGQGPKLLIQFQNNGVVDDSQLPKDRFSAERLKGVDSTLKIQPAKLEDSAVYLCASSSASQGGGYTFGSGTRLTVV.